This T cell receptor (beta chain) derives from a study of T-cell memory formation after mild COVID-19. Germline V lookup: CDR1 SGDLS, CDR2 YYNGEE. The germline V and J ends were trimmed by 3 bases and 1 base, with 13 bases remaining between them. This CDR3 is built from 15 residues. This clonotype was counted between two and nine times. TCRdb redid the calling of the 5' RACE reads with MiXCR, one entry per CDR3 protein. Of roughly 250,000 distinct CDR3 sequences listed, about a sixth are singletons. The sample was PBMCs or a T cell subset sorted from them (not recorded which). The sequence was obtained from a young man who had mild COVID-19 (a few samples of this study predate the infection). Cell type and time point are not known. The chain employs TRBV9 and TRBJ2-5; D may be TRBD2 (6 bases). The CDR3 reads CASSATGLLQETQYF. The CDR3, as DNA: TGTGCCAGCAGCGCGACGGGACTTCTCCAAGAGACCCAGTACTTC.